The 21 T cell receptor beta chains in this list originate from one sample, sequenced in a study of shared clonotypes between healthy human individuals. Clones were read by immunoSEQ multiplex PCR, and TCRdb kept only the in-frame ones, dropping some. The data show millions of clones, 90% to 95% seen once. CD8 cells regarded as naive lacked CD45RO, were positively chosen for CCR7, and omitted terminally differentiated effector memory CD45RA+ cells. The sample consisted of naive CD8+ T cells from PBMCs. Receptor source: a man aged 18 to 30 in good health. Some clones in this sample may be carry-over from other donors' samples.

This clone was detected once. The chain recombines TRBV9 with TRBJ2-7; tentative D call: TRBD1 (6 bases). Germline CDR1 and CDR2: SGDLS and YYNGEE. The CDR3 is made up of 15 amino acids. Trimming took 0 bases from V and 0 from J, leaving 10 bases between them. The CDR3 region is CASSVDDRSSYEQYF. DNA for the CDR3: TGTGCCAGCAGCGTAGACGACAGGAGCTCCTACGAGCAGTACTTC.

The CDR3 sequence is CASSQSQPGLADNEQFF. CDR3 coding DNA: TGCGCCAGCAGCCAATCGCAGCCGGGACTAGCGGACAATGAGCAGTTCTTC. The chain joins TRBV4-1 to TRBJ2-1, with 11 nucleotides matching TRBD2. The CDR3 spans 17 residues. The ends lost 2 bases at V and 5 bases at J; junction bases unmatched: 8. The V gene's germline CDR1 is MGHRA and CDR2 YSYEKL.

V gene TRBV13 combines with J gene TRBJ2-1, with 7 bases fitting TRBD1. From germline, CDR1 is PRHDT and CDR2 FYEKMQ (reference sequence). With 1 base clipped from V and 7 bases from J, the junction kept 7 bases outside the gene matches. The CDR3 covers 15 residues. The CDR3 DNA is TGTGCCAGCAGCTTAGACAGGGGAACATGGAATGAGCAGTTCTTC. It translates to CASSLDRGTWNEQFF.

The V and J genes are TRBV5-1 and TRBJ2-1; TRBD2 aligns across 10 bases. CDR1 SGHRS and CDR2 YFSETQ come from the germline V gene. The CDR3 has 15 residues. After removal of 4 bases from V and 2 bases from J, the junction contained 3 bases not matched to a gene. The CDR3 DNA reads as TGCGCCAGCAGCGAAACTAGCGGGGCCTACAATGAGCAGTTCTTC. Translating gives CASSETSGAYNEQFF.

Here the CDR3 DNA reads TGTGCCAGTAGTATAATGGGACAGGGGGTAGTGGAGCAGTACTTC. Protein: CASSIMGQGVVEQYF. V usage is TRBV19 and J usage is TRBJ2-7; TRBD1 matches 11 bases. The length of the CDR3 is 15 residues. Germline V CDR1 and CDR2: LNHDA, SQIVND (reference sequence). V gave up 2 bases and J gave up 7 bases; unmatched junction bases: 7. The full variable domain, in which reference TRBV19 and TRBJ2-7 provide the parts outside the CDR3, is DGGITQSPKYLFRKEGQNVTLSCEQNLNHDAMYWYRQDPGQGLRLIYYSQIVNDFQKGDIAEGYSVSREKKESFPLTVTSAQKNPTAFYLCASSIMGQGVVEQYFGPGTRLTVT.

The J gene is TRBJ2-5, the V gene TRBV28; 14 nucleotides align to TRBD2. Germline values: CDR1 MDHEN, CDR2 SYDVKM. This CDR3 comprises 16 residues. Trimming cost V 7 bases and J 4 bases; bases outside gene matches: 8. The CDR3 DNA reads TGTGCCAGCATACTAGGGACTAGCGGGAGAAGAGAGACCCAGTACTTC. Protein sequence: CASILGTSGRRETQYF. The entire variable domain, with the rest obtained from reference TRBV28 and TRBJ2-5, is as follows: DVKVTQSSRYLVKRTGEKVFLECVQDMDHENMFWYRQDPGLGLRLIYFSYDVKMKEKGDIPEGYSVSREKKERFSLILESASTNQTSMYLCASILGTSGRRETQYFGPGTRLLVL.

This chain joins TRBV4-1 and TRBJ2-7, with 7 bases fitting TRBD2. The CDR3 runs to 14 residues. The germline V gene encodes CDR1 MGHRA and CDR2 YSYEKL. V lost 1 base, J lost 6 bases, and 6 bases stayed unmatched. The chain's CDR3 is CASSQVPGGGEQYF. The CDR3 nucleotides are TGCGCCAGCAGCCAAGTTCCGGGAGGCGGCGAGCAGTACTTC.

The genes are TRBV13 and TRBJ2-1; possible D gene TRBD2, 6 bases. CDR3 length equals 12 residues. Germline CDR1 is PRHDT and CDR2 is FYEKMQ (reference sequence). CDR3 nucleotides: TGTGCGACGATTGGGGGGTACAATGAGCAGTTCTTC. This codes for CATIGGYNEQFF.

This sequence joins TRBV11-2 and TRBJ2-7, with D hard to call. Per germline, CDR1 SGHAT and CDR2 FQNNGV. V shed 1 base and J shed 0 bases, with 13 bases lying between them. CDR3 length: 16 residues. The CDR3 sequence: CASSLASVTFSYEQYF. CDR3 sequence (DNA): TGTGCCAGCAGCTTAGCGTCAGTAACTTTCTCCTACGAGCAGTACTTC. The variable domain in full, completed from reference TRBV11-2 and TRBJ2-7, reads EAGVAQSPRYKIIEKRQSVAFWCNPISGHATLYWYQQILGQGPKLLIQFQNNGVVDDSQLPKDRFSAERLKGVDSTLKIQPAKLEDSAVYLCASSLASVTFSYEQYFGPGTRLTVT.

The chain carries TRBV28 and TRBJ2-1, with 13 bases that match TRBD2. This CDR3 comprises 16 residues. The germline gives CDR1 MDHEN, CDR2 SYDVKM. The V segment lost 6 bases and the J segment 8 bases; nucleotides outside the gene matches: 10. The CDR3 bases are TGTGCCAGCAGCCCTCGGACTAGCGGGAGAGGGCATGAGCAGTTCTTC. It is translated as CASSPRTSGRGHEQFF. Looking up the rest from reference TRBV28 and TRBJ2-1 gives the full variable domain: DVKVTQSSRYLVKRTGEKVFLECVQDMDHENMFWYRQDPGLGLRLIYFSYDVKMKEKGDIPEGYSVSREKKERFSLILESASTNQTSMYLCASSPRTSGRGHEQFFGPGTRLTVL.

The V and J genes are TRBV27 and TRBJ2-3, with D perhaps matching TRBD2 (6 bases). This CDR3 comprises 14 residues. V shed 5 bases and J shed 4 bases, with 13 bases lying between them. Germline CDR1 MNHEY, CDR2 SMNVEV (reference sequence). CDR3 loop: CASSPGVRPDTQYF. The CDR3 DNA is TGTGCCAGCAGTCCGGGGGTTCGGCCAGATACGCAGTATTTT.

The V and J genes are TRBV7-9 and TRBJ2-5; D may match TRBD1 or TRBD2 (6 bases each). The J call may be in error: the DNA end matches TRBJ2-7 better. Germline assignment: CDR1 SEHNR and CDR2 FQNEAQ (reference sequence). This CDR3 region has 12 residues. The CDR3 spells CASSWGAFEQYF. CDR3 coding DNA: TGTGCCAGCAGCTGGGGGGCTTTCGAGCAGTACTTC.

Worth noting for this clone: Other DNA sequences in this specimen translate into the identical CDR3. The chain employs TRBV6-5 and TRBJ1-1, with unresolved D. Germline CDR1 reads MNHEY; CDR2 reads SVGAGI. The CDR3 runs to 13 residues. The ends were cut back, 0 bases at V and 3 bases at J, with 5 bases in the middle. CDR3: CASSYSADTEAFF. CDR3 bases: TGTGCCAGCAGTTACTCTGCGGACACTGAAGCTTTCTTT.

The rearrangement joins TRBV4-3 to TRBJ2-5; the D gene is possibly TRBD2 (6 bases). Germline V gene sequence: CDR1 LGHNA, CDR2 YSLEER. The CDR3 totals 15 residues. V lost 0 bases to trimming and J lost 5 bases, with 13 bases between them. CDR3 amino acids: CASSQDWGVGETQYF. DNA for the CDR3: TGCGCCAGCAGCCAAGACTGGGGGGTCGGGGAGACCCAGTACTTC.

This clone was seen a single time. The rearrangement uses TRBV6-5 and TRBJ2-6; no firm D call. Germline loops: CDR1 MNHEY, CDR2 SVGAGI. The length of the CDR3 is 15 residues. V lost 0 bases to trimming and J lost 3 bases, with 6 bases between them. CDR3 sequence: CASSYSADGANVLTF. In DNA form, the CDR3 reads TGTGCCAGCAGTTACTCTGCGGATGGGGCCAACGTCCTGACTTTC.

V usage is TRBV5-4 and J usage is TRBJ2-7; TRBD2 aligns across 9 bases. The CDR3 has 15 residues. V gave up 2 bases and J gave up 6 bases; unmatched junction bases: 9. Germline-derived CDR1 and CDR2 are SGHNT and YYREEE (reference sequence). CDR3: CASSLIAGASGEQYF. CDR3 coding DNA: TGTGCCAGCAGCTTAATAGCGGGAGCAAGTGGCGAGCAGTACTTC.

The chain combines TRBV4-1 with TRBJ2-7; weak D call: TRBD1 (5 bases). With 0 bases removed from V and 3 bases from J, the gap between germline ends came to 12 bases. The CDR3 is 15 amino acids. The germline V gene has CDR1 MGHRA and CDR2 YSYEKL. CDR3 sequence reads: CASSQDRVSLYEQYF. The CDR3 DNA follows: TGCGCCAGCAGCCAAGACAGGGTTTCGCTCTACGAGCAGTACTTC.

This clone was detected only once. The chain carries TRBV6-1 and TRBJ2-7; 11 nucleotides match TRBD2. The CDR3 spans 15 residues. Per the germline V gene, CDR1 is MNHNS and CDR2 is SASEGT. With V trimmed by 2 bases and J by 2 bases, 2 bases remained unmatched. CDR3 sequence reads: CASSEIAGGPYEQYF. Here the CDR3 DNA reads TGTGCCAGCAGTGAAATAGCGGGAGGGCCCTACGAGCAGTACTTC.

J is TRBJ1-2 and V is TRBV28; 11 nucleotides line up with TRBD1. The trim removed 3 bases at V and 3 bases at J, leaving 12 bases unmatched. CDR1 is MDHEN and CDR2 is SYDVKM in the germline V gene. CDR3 length: 18 amino acids. CDR3: CASSFPRTGGAGYYGYTF. CDR3 in DNA: TGTGCCAGCAGTTTTCCCCGGACAGGGGGCGCAGGGTACTATGGCTACACCTTC.

This chain uses TRBV25-1 with TRBJ1-4; no clear D. Trimming removed 5 bases at V and 8 bases at J, with 9 bases between. The CDR3 consists of 12 residues. The germline V gene encodes CDR1 MGHDK and CDR2 SYGVNS. The CDR3 DNA reads as TGTGCCAGCAGTCATCCAGAAGAAAAACTGTTTTTT. It yields the protein CASSHPEEKLFF.

The chain employs TRBV11-2 and TRBJ2-7; TRBD1 agrees at 7 bases. J was trimmed by 6 bases and V by 1 base; bases with no gene match: 3. CDR3 length: 13 residues. Germline loops: CDR1 SGHAT, CDR2 FQNNGV. CDR3 bases: TGTGCCAGCAGCTTAGGGGACAGTTTCGAGCAGTACTTC. It specifies CASSLGDSFEQYF.